These T cell receptor beta chains were read from a single sample in a study of T cell changes during pregnancy in multiple sclerosis. TCRdb keeps only in-frame clones here, not all; method: immunoSEQ multiplex PCR. The data hold about 39,000 clones, with 94% observed a single time. The sequencing used CD4+ T cells from peripheral blood mononuclear cells, collected after pregnancy. All receptors come from a female donor with multiple sclerosis, enrolled in a pregnancy study. CDR3s include the opening cysteine and the closing phenylalanine or tryptophan. D genes are given only for firm matches. Size is omitted from some rows. Given values are once, few, many or a class for expanded clones.

D: NA; size: NA; J: TRBJ2-7; V: TRBV5-1; CDR3: CASSLTGPYEQYF; DNA: TGCGCCAGCAGCTTAACAGGGCCCTACGAGCAGTACTTC
D: TRBD2; size: NA; J: TRBJ2-5; V: TRBV29-1; CDR3: CSGRGGGGPETQYF; DNA: TGCAGTGGCCGCGGCGGGGGGGGCCCTGAGACCCAGTACTTC
D: NA; size: NA; J: TRBJ2-7; V: TRBV6-1; CDR3: CASSENPFRGRAYEQYF; DNA: TGTGCCAGCAGTGAAAACCCTTTTAGGGGGAGAGCCTACGAGCAGTACTTC
D: NA; size: NA; J: TRBJ2-5; V: TRBV5-4; CDR3: CASSLDQGQPTQYF; DNA: TGTGCCAGCAGCTTGGATCAGGGACAACCGACCCAGTACTTC
D: TRBD1; size: once; J: TRBJ1-1; V: TRBV9; CDR3: CASSVAPGQPNTEAFF; DNA: TGTGCCAGCAGCGTAGCGCCGGGACAGCCGAACACTGAAGCTTTCTTT
D: TRBD2; size: NA; J: TRBJ2-7; V: TRBV10-1; CDR3: CASRLAGISYEQYF; DNA: TGCGCCAGCAGACTAGCGGGAATATCCTACGAGCAGTACTTC
D: TRBD1; size: NA; J: TRBJ2-6; V: TRBV18; CDR3: CASSRGPGGSGANVLTF; DNA: TGTGCCAGCTCCCGCGGTCCAGGGGGCTCTGGGGCCAACGTCCTGACTTTC
D: TRBD1; size: NA; J: TRBJ2-1; V: TRBV19; CDR3: CASSGGTGVASEQFF; DNA: TGTGCCAGTAGTGGTGGTACAGGGGTTGCGAGTGAGCAGTTCTTC
D: TRBD2; size: NA; J: TRBJ2-7; V: TRBV9; CDR3: CASSVDGGGAPPYEQYF; DNA: TGTGCCAGCAGCGTAGATGGCGGGGGGGCTCCCCCTTACGAGCAGTACTTC
D: NA; size: NA; J: TRBJ2-7; V: TRBV2; CDR3: CASSAQARYEQYF; DNA: TGTGCCAGCAGCGCACAGGCCCGGTACGAGCAGTACTTC
D: NA; size: NA; J: TRBJ1-2; V: TRBV19; CDR3: CASSTAGTFYTF; DNA: TGTGCCAGTAGTACCGCCGGGACTTTCTACACCTTC
D: NA; size: few; J: TRBJ2-7; V: TRBV7-8; CDR3: CASSSQSGYEQYF; DNA: TGTGCCAGCAGCTCACAGAGTGGCTACGAGCAGTACTTC
D: TRBD1; size: NA; J: TRBJ2-7; V: TRBV18; CDR3: CASSPQGTGFSHEQYF; DNA: TGTGCCAGCTCACCCCAGGGGACAGGGTTTTCCCACGAGCAGTACTTC
D: TRBD1; size: NA; J: TRBJ1-2; V: TRBV6-5; CDR3: CASSPPGQRNNGYTF; DNA: TGTGCCAGCAGTCCACCGGGACAGAGGAATAATGGCTACACCTTC
D: NA; size: once; J: TRBJ2-6; V: TRBV6-6; CDR3: CAIEGAGANVLTF; DNA: TGTGCCATTGAGGGGGCTGGGGCCAACGTCCTGACTTTC
D: NA; size: NA; J: TRBJ2-7; V: TRBV10-3; CDR3: CAIKPGQLYEQYF; DNA: TGTGCCATCAAGCCGGGACAACTGTACGAGCAGTACTTC
D: NA; size: NA; J: TRBJ1-2; V: TRBV4-2; CDR3: CASSQDLDKIYGYTF; DNA: TGTGCCAGCAGCCAAGATTTAGACAAGATCTATGGCTACACCTTC
D: NA; size: NA; J: TRBJ2-1; V: TRBV4-2; CDR3: CASSKAVGADSYNEQFF; DNA: TGTGCCAGCAGCAAGGCTGTGGGGGCCGATTCCTACAATGAGCAGTTCTTC
D: NA; size: NA; J: TRBJ1-1; V: TRBV27; CDR3: CASSLSGANTEAFF; DNA: TGTGCCAGCAGTTTATCAGGGGCGAACACTGAAGCTTTCTTT
D: TRBD2; size: NA; J: TRBJ2-1; V: TRBV7-3; CDR3: CASAGGPHNEQFF; DNA: TGTGCCAGCGCGGGGGGGCCCCACAATGAGCAGTTCTTC
D: NA; size: NA; J: TRBJ1-2; V: TRBV5-1; CDR3: CASNPLGDLNYGYTF; DNA: TGCGCCAGCAACCCCCTGGGAGACCTTAACTATGGCTACACCTTC
D: TRBD1; size: NA; J: TRBJ1-2; V: TRBV7-9; CDR3: CASRSTGGGGYTF; DNA: TGTGCCAGCAGGTCCACAGGGGGCGGTGGCTACACCTTC
D: NA; size: NA; J: TRBJ2-2; V: TRBV9; CDR3: CASSVGTSNTGELFF; DNA: TGTGCCAGCAGCGTCGGGACATCGAACACCGGGGAGCTGTTTTTT
D: TRBD1; size: NA; J: TRBJ1-6; V: TRBV7-9; CDR3: CASSSAQGASYNSPLHF; DNA: TGTGCCAGCAGCTCCGCCCAGGGGGCTTCCTATAATTCACCCCTCCACTTT
D: NA; size: NA; J: TRBJ2-1; V: TRBV7-7; CDR3: CASSLNPVAGSYEQFF; DNA: TGTGCTAGCAGCTTAAACCCTGTGGCGGGGTCATATGAGCAGTTCTTC
D: TRBD1; size: NA; J: TRBJ2-4; V: TRBV11-2; CDR3: CASTKTGGTNIQYF; DNA: TGTGCCAGCACCAAAACAGGGGGCACAAACATTCAGTACTTC
D: NA; size: few; J: TRBJ1-1; V: TRBV6-5; CDR3: CASSRDTEAFF; DNA: TGTGCCAGCAGTCGGGACACTGAAGCTTTCTTT
D: TRBD2; size: NA; J: TRBJ2-5; V: TRBV11-1; CDR3: CASSRLAGEQETQYF; DNA: TGTGCCAGCAGCCGACTAGCGGGGGAACAAGAGACCCAGTACTTC
D: NA; size: once; J: TRBJ1-1; V: TRBV6-5; CDR3: CASTDPRRGPEAFF; DNA: TGTGCCAGCACCGACCCTCGCAGGGGCCCTGAAGCTTTCTTT
D: NA; size: NA; J: TRBJ1-5; V: TRBV18; CDR3: CASSRFGAANQPQHF; DNA: TGTGCCAGCTCCCGGTTTGGGGCAGCCAATCAGCCCCAGCATTTT
D: TRBD2; size: NA; J: TRBJ2-7; V: TRBV5-1; CDR3: CASSLGGGGGAGYEQYF; DNA: TGCGCCAGCAGCTTGGGGGGCGGCGGGGGGGCCGGGTACGAGCAGTACTTC
D: NA; size: NA; J: TRBJ2-3; V: TRBV18; CDR3: CASSPPGRVSTDTQYF; DNA: TGTGCCAGCTCACCCCCAGGTCGCGTTAGCACAGATACGCAGTATTTT
D: NA; size: NA; J: TRBJ2-7; V: TRBV15; CDR3: CATSRDGGAREQYF; DNA: TGTGCCACCAGCAGAGATGGGGGGGCAAGAGAGCAGTACTTC
D: NA; size: NA; J: TRBJ2-7; V: TRBV6-5; CDR3: CASSYSRDRTYEQYF; DNA: TGTGCCAGCAGTTACTCTAGAGACAGAACCTACGAGCAGTACTTC
D: NA; size: few; J: TRBJ1-2; V: TRBV2; CDR3: CASSPRQGVNGYTF; DNA: TGTGCCAGCAGTCCCCGGCAGGGCGTCAATGGCTACACCTTC
D: TRBD1; size: NA; J: TRBJ1-5; V: TRBV10-3; CDR3: CAISEPTGTGNQPQHF; DNA: TGTGCCATCAGTGAGCCTACCGGGACAGGGAACCAGCCCCAGCATTTT
D: TRBD1; size: NA; J: TRBJ2-1; V: TRBV12-5; CDR3: CASGLALGQGNNEQFF; DNA: TGTGCTAGTGGTTTGGCACTGGGACAGGGGAACAATGAGCAGTTCTTC
D: NA; size: NA; J: TRBJ2-1; V: TRBV7-2; CDR3: CASSLTVNEQFF; DNA: TGTGCCAGCAGCTTGACAGTCAATGAGCAGTTCTTC
D: NA; size: NA; J: TRBJ2-1; V: TRBV27; CDR3: CASSFSLQPNSLYNEQFF; DNA: TGTGCCAGCAGTTTTTCTCTTCAACCGAACTCCTTGTACAATGAGCAGTTCTTC
D: NA; size: few; J: TRBJ1-6; V: TRBV7-2; CDR3: CASSLSMSNSPLHF; DNA: TGTGCCAGCAGCTTAAGTATGAGTAATTCACCCCTCCACTTT
D: TRBD2; size: NA; J: TRBJ2-1; V: TRBV19; CDR3: CATVGGGLYNEQFF; DNA: TGTGCCACTGTGGGCGGGGGGCTCTACAATGAGCAGTTCTTC
D: TRBD2; size: NA; J: TRBJ2-5; V: TRBV27; CDR3: CASRPGTTLKTQYF; DNA: TGTGCCAGCAGACCCGGGACTACGCTAAAGACCCAGTACTTC
D: NA; size: NA; J: TRBJ2-7; V: TRBV6-1; CDR3: CASSDTKDYRSEQYF; DNA: TGTGCCAGCAGTGACACAAAGGACTACCGGAGCGAGCAGTACTTC